Listed below are T cell receptor beta chains from one sample, sequenced in a study of blood T cell repertoires in COVID-19. The protocol was immunoSEQ multiplex PCR, while the TCRdb copy is restricted to in-frame clones and leaves out a portion. Of approximately 230,000 clones listed, approximately 81% are singletons. The sequencing sample was made of peripheral blood. The receptors were sampled from a man aged 25 to 40 with active or convalescent COVID-19. Both conserved end residues are part of each CDR3. The D gene is left open where the match is weak. Clone sizes are given selectively: once, few, many, or a class where the clone is expanded.

V gene: TRBV29-1; CDR3 length: 14; J gene: TRBJ2-7; clone size: NA; D gene: TRBD1; CDR3 protein: CSVVPGTASYEQYF; CDR3 DNA: TGCAGCGTAGTCCCCGGGACAGCCAGCTACGAGCAGTACTTC
V gene: TRBV4-1; CDR3 length: 17; J gene: TRBJ1-1; clone size: NA; D gene: TRBD1; CDR3 protein: CASSQALGAGGHTEAFF; CDR3 DNA: TGCGCCAGCAGCCAAGCCCTCGGGGCAGGGGGGCACACTGAAGCTTTCTTT
V gene: TRBV5-5; CDR3 length: 14; J gene: TRBJ2-5; clone size: NA; D gene: NA; CDR3 protein: CASSWGGIQETQYF; CDR3 DNA: TGTGCCAGCAGCTGGGGCGGAATCCAAGAGACCCAGTACTTC
V gene: TRBV4-2; CDR3 length: 15; J gene: TRBJ1-2; clone size: once; D gene: TRBD1; CDR3 protein: CASSHLNRGPDGYTF; CDR3 DNA: TGTGCCAGCAGCCACCTGAACAGGGGTCCGGATGGCTACACCTTC
V gene: TRBV4-1; CDR3 length: 13; J gene: TRBJ2-2; clone size: NA; D gene: NA; CDR3 protein: CASSHQGAGELFF; CDR3 DNA: TGCGCCAGCAGCCACCAGGGCGCCGGGGAGCTGTTTTTT
V gene: TRBV5-1; CDR3 length: 16; J gene: TRBJ2-5; clone size: NA; D gene: TRBD2; CDR3 protein: CASSLEGGGVQETQYF; CDR3 DNA: TGCGCCAGCAGCTTGGAAGGCGGGGGGGTTCAAGAGACCCAGTACTTC
V gene: TRBV28; CDR3 length: 14; J gene: TRBJ1-6; clone size: NA; D gene: TRBD1; CDR3 protein: CASSPDRAASPLHF; CDR3 DNA: TGTGCCAGCAGTCCGGACAGGGCGGCTTCACCCCTCCACTTT
V gene: TRBV20-1; CDR3 length: 13; J gene: TRBJ1-4; clone size: NA; D gene: NA; CDR3 protein: CSASSRGKEKLFF; CDR3 DNA: TGCAGTGCTAGTTCCAGGGGAAAGGAAAAACTGTTTTTT
V gene: TRBV20-1; CDR3 length: 11; J gene: TRBJ1-6; clone size: NA; D gene: TRBD1; CDR3 protein: CSALGGQVRFF; CDR3 DNA: TGCAGTGCTCTAGGCGGACAGGTCCGATTTTTT
V gene: TRBV28; CDR3 length: 15; J gene: TRBJ1-6; clone size: NA; D gene: NA; CDR3 protein: CASSLSVKENSPLHF; CDR3 DNA: TGTGCCAGCAGTTTAAGCGTCAAGGAAAATTCACCCCTCCACTTT
V gene: TRBV6-5; CDR3 length: 16; J gene: TRBJ2-5; clone size: NA; D gene: TRBD1; CDR3 protein: CASSYVSGQGVETQYF; CDR3 DNA: TGTGCCAGCAGTTACGTTTCGGGACAGGGAGTCGAGACCCAGTACTTC
V gene: TRBV2; CDR3 length: 15; J gene: TRBJ1-4; clone size: once; D gene: NA; CDR3 protein: CASRTKTGEGEKLFF; CDR3 DNA: TGTGCCAGCAGGACCAAGACGGGGGAAGGCGAAAAACTGTTTTTT
V gene: TRBV12-3/TRBV12-4; CDR3 length: 12; J gene: TRBJ2-4; clone size: NA; D gene: TRBD1; CDR3 protein: CASSFSGGIQYF; CDR3 DNA: TGTGCCAGCAGTTTTTCAGGGGGCATTCAGTACTTC
V gene: TRBV11-2; CDR3 length: 14; J gene: TRBJ2-5; clone size: NA; D gene: NA; CDR3 protein: CASSRDSGGETQYF; CDR3 DNA: TGTGCCAGCAGCCGGGACAGCGGAGGGGAGACCCAGTACTTC
V gene: TRBV2; CDR3 length: 11; J gene: TRBJ2-7; clone size: NA; D gene: NA; CDR3 protein: CAGGSPYEQYF; CDR3 DNA: TGTGCCGGAGGGAGTCCCTACGAGCAGTACTTC
V gene: TRBV5-1; CDR3 length: 12; J gene: TRBJ2-1; clone size: NA; D gene: NA; CDR3 protein: CASRGDYNEQFF; CDR3 DNA: TGCGCCAGCAGAGGGGATTACAATGAGCAGTTCTTC
V gene: TRBV7-9; CDR3 length: 16; J gene: TRBJ2-7; clone size: NA; D gene: NA; CDR3 protein: CASSPTAAGSFKEQYF; CDR3 DNA: TGTGCCAGCAGCCCCACGGCGGCAGGGTCTTTTAAAGAGCAGTACTTC
V gene: TRBV6-1; CDR3 length: 15; J gene: TRBJ1-5; clone size: NA; D gene: TRBD1; CDR3 protein: CASSERRGRNQPQHF; CDR3 DNA: TGTGCCAGCAGTGAGAGGAGGGGGCGCAATCAGCCCCAGCATTTT
V gene: TRBV5-1; CDR3 length: 15; J gene: TRBJ1-1; clone size: few; D gene: TRBD1; CDR3 protein: CASSLGQGPGTEAFF; CDR3 DNA: TGCGCCAGCAGCTTGGGACAGGGGCCGGGCACTGAAGCTTTCTTT
V gene: TRBV27; CDR3 length: 11; J gene: TRBJ2-3; clone size: once; D gene: NA; CDR3 protein: CASREGDTQYF; CDR3 DNA: TGTGCCAGCAGGGAGGGGGATACGCAGTATTTT
V gene: TRBV5-4; CDR3 length: 17; J gene: TRBJ2-5; clone size: NA; D gene: NA; CDR3 protein: CASCLGGGGAPLETQYF; CDR3 DNA: TGTGCCAGCTGCTTGGGCGGGGGCGGGGCCCCTTTAGAGACCCAGTACTTC
V gene: TRBV5-1; CDR3 length: 13; J gene: TRBJ1-2; clone size: NA; D gene: NA; CDR3 protein: CASSLEAGHGYTF; CDR3 DNA: TGCGCCAGCAGCTTGGAGGCAGGGCATGGCTACACCTTC
V gene: TRBV7-2; CDR3 length: 18; J gene: TRBJ2-2; clone size: NA; D gene: NA; CDR3 protein: CASSPGGPGGVRSGELFF; CDR3 DNA: TGTGCCAGCAGCCCCGGGGGACCAGGCGGGGTACGGTCCGGGGAGCTGTTTTTT
V gene: TRBV18; CDR3 length: 12; J gene: TRBJ1-1; clone size: NA; D gene: NA; CDR3 protein: CASSPIAGEAFF; CDR3 DNA: TGTGCCAGCTCACCTATCGCAGGTGAAGCTTTCTTT
V gene: TRBV6-5; CDR3 length: 15; J gene: TRBJ1-1; clone size: NA; D gene: TRBD1; CDR3 protein: CASRRFRDRVTEAFF; CDR3 DNA: TGTGCCAGCAGGCGTTTTCGGGACAGGGTTACTGAAGCTTTCTTT
V gene: TRBV30; CDR3 length: 14; J gene: TRBJ2-2; clone size: NA; D gene: TRBD1; CDR3 protein: CAWDPLTGTGKLFF; CDR3 DNA: TGTGCCTGGGACCCGCTGACAGGGACAGGGAAGCTGTTTTTT
V gene: TRBV10-3; CDR3 length: 17; J gene: TRBJ2-3; clone size: NA; D gene: TRBD2; CDR3 protein: CAISGASGRSGTDTQYF; CDR3 DNA: TGTGCCATCAGTGGGGCTAGCGGGAGGTCCGGCACAGATACGCAGTATTTT
V gene: TRBV28; CDR3 length: 16; J gene: TRBJ2-2; clone size: NA; D gene: NA; CDR3 protein: CASLSLGAEVTGELFF; CDR3 DNA: TGTGCCAGCTTGTCCTTGGGAGCAGAGGTTACCGGGGAGCTGTTTTTT
V gene: TRBV28; CDR3 length: 15; J gene: TRBJ2-3; clone size: NA; D gene: NA; CDR3 protein: CASTNDRPRTDTQYF; CDR3 DNA: TGTGCCAGCACAAACGACAGGCCTCGCACAGATACGCAGTATTTT
V gene: TRBV28; CDR3 length: 14; J gene: TRBJ1-4; clone size: once; D gene: NA; CDR3 protein: CASSFAGSNEKLFF; CDR3 DNA: TGTGCCAGCAGTTTTGCAGGGTCTAATGAAAAACTGTTTTTT
V gene: TRBV16; CDR3 length: 15; J gene: TRBJ1-2; clone size: NA; D gene: NA; CDR3 protein: CASSQSQGGSYGYTF; CDR3 DNA: TGTGCCAGCAGCCAATCCCAGGGAGGGAGCTATGGCTACACCTTC
V gene: TRBV28; CDR3 length: 13; J gene: TRBJ1-1; clone size: NA; D gene: NA; CDR3 protein: CASSFQGRTEAFF; CDR3 DNA: TGTGCCAGCAGTTTTCAGGGTCGCACTGAAGCTTTCTTT
V gene: TRBV30; CDR3 length: 14; J gene: TRBJ1-1; clone size: NA; D gene: TRBD1; CDR3 protein: CAWDRDRGGTEAFF; CDR3 DNA: TGTGCCTGGGACAGGGACAGGGGGGGCACTGAAGCTTTCTTT
V gene: TRBV29-1; CDR3 length: 14; J gene: TRBJ2-7; clone size: NA; D gene: TRBD2; CDR3 protein: CSVGTSGGSYEQYF; CDR3 DNA: TGCAGCGTAGGGACTAGCGGGGGCTCCTACGAGCAGTACTTC
V gene: TRBV7-2; CDR3 length: 14; J gene: TRBJ2-7; clone size: NA; D gene: NA; CDR3 protein: CASSTAMAPYEQYF; CDR3 DNA: TGTGCCAGCAGTACAGCTATGGCACCCTACGAGCAGTACTTC
V gene: TRBV10-1; CDR3 length: 16; J gene: TRBJ2-1; clone size: NA; D gene: NA; CDR3 protein: CASSGHSPGTYNEQFF; CDR3 DNA: TGCGCCAGCAGTGGGCACTCTCCGGGGACCTACAATGAGCAGTTCTTC
V gene: TRBV2; CDR3 length: 11; J gene: TRBJ2-1; clone size: NA; D gene: NA; CDR3 protein: CASTTYNEQFF; CDR3 DNA: TGTGCCAGCACCACCTACAATGAGCAGTTCTTC
V gene: TRBV27; CDR3 length: 14; J gene: TRBJ2-1; clone size: NA; D gene: NA; CDR3 protein: CASSPYSSYNEQFF; CDR3 DNA: TGTGCCAGCAGTCCCTACAGCTCCTACAATGAGCAGTTCTTC
V gene: TRBV7-9; CDR3 length: 15; J gene: TRBJ2-3; clone size: NA; D gene: NA; CDR3 protein: CASSQGLSSTDTQYF; CDR3 DNA: TGTGCCAGCAGCCAGGGACTCTCTAGCACAGATACGCAGTATTTT
V gene: TRBV6-5; CDR3 length: 15; J gene: TRBJ2-5; clone size: NA; D gene: TRBD2; CDR3 protein: CASRFQRGVRETQYF; CDR3 DNA: TGTGCCAGCAGGTTCCAGCGGGGGGTCCGGGAGACCCAGTACTTC
V gene: TRBV6-5; CDR3 length: 16; J gene: TRBJ1-1; clone size: NA; D gene: NA; CDR3 protein: CASSYLDNLMNTEAFF; CDR3 DNA: TGTGCCAGCAGTTACTTGGACAACCTTATGAACACTGAAGCTTTCTTT
V gene: TRBV2; CDR3 length: 17; J gene: TRBJ2-1; clone size: NA; D gene: TRBD2; CDR3 protein: CASSETTSANPYNGQFF; CDR3 DNA: TGTGCCAGCAGTGAGACGACTAGCGCCAATCCTTACAATGGGCAGTTCTTC
V gene: TRBV3-1/TRBV3-2; CDR3 length: 14; J gene: TRBJ1-5; clone size: NA; D gene: NA; CDR3 protein: CASSQSGSNQPQHF; CDR3 DNA: TGTGCCAGCAGCCAGTCGGGTAGCAATCAGCCCCAGCATTTT
V gene: TRBV28; CDR3 length: 17; J gene: TRBJ2-3; clone size: NA; D gene: NA; CDR3 protein: CASSPWGTRGPTDTQYF; CDR3 DNA: TGTGCCAGCAGTCCATGGGGGACTAGGGGGCCCACAGATACGCAGTATTTT
V gene: TRBV7-2; CDR3 length: 14; J gene: TRBJ1-1; clone size: NA; D gene: TRBD1; CDR3 protein: CASRRQGLNTEAFF; CDR3 DNA: TGTGCCAGCAGAAGACAGGGCTTGAACACTGAAGCTTTCTTT
V gene: TRBV30; CDR3 length: 14; J gene: TRBJ1-6; clone size: NA; D gene: NA; CDR3 protein: CAWSTGLVNSPLHF; CDR3 DNA: TGTGCCTGGAGTACGGGACTGGTGAATTCACCCCTCCACTTT
V gene: TRBV7-8; CDR3 length: 14; J gene: TRBJ1-4; clone size: few; D gene: NA; CDR3 protein: CASSLRGIGEKLFF; CDR3 DNA: TGTGCCAGCAGCCTAAGGGGGATTGGCGAAAAACTGTTTTTT
V gene: TRBV25-1; CDR3 length: 15; J gene: TRBJ2-1; clone size: NA; D gene: TRBD2; CDR3 protein: CASSEAGGPYNEQFF; CDR3 DNA: TGTGCCAGCAGTGAGGCGGGGGGCCCCTACAATGAGCAGTTCTTC
V gene: TRBV6-6; CDR3 length: 13; J gene: TRBJ2-4; clone size: NA; D gene: NA; CDR3 protein: CASNLGHLNIQYF; CDR3 DNA: TGTGCCAGCAATCTAGGACATTTAAACATTCAGTACTTC
V gene: TRBV24-1; CDR3 length: 12; J gene: TRBJ2-1; clone size: NA; D gene: NA; CDR3 protein: CATSTQGNEQFF; CDR3 DNA: TGTGCCACCAGTACTCAGGGCAATGAGCAGTTCTTC
V gene: TRBV27; CDR3 length: 16; J gene: TRBJ2-7; clone size: NA; D gene: NA; CDR3 protein: CASSFASPETGYEQYF; CDR3 DNA: TGTGCCAGCAGTTTCGCCTCCCCTGAGACAGGCTACGAGCAGTACTTC
V gene: TRBV4-2; CDR3 length: 15; J gene: TRBJ2-3; clone size: NA; D gene: TRBD2; CDR3 protein: CASSQRWRGGDTQYF; CDR3 DNA: TGTGCCAGCAGCCAAAGGTGGCGGGGGGGGGATACGCAGTATTTT
V gene: TRBV19; CDR3 length: 15; J gene: TRBJ1-4; clone size: few; D gene: TRBD1; CDR3 protein: CASSVRQGANEKLFF; CDR3 DNA: TGTGCCAGCTCCGTGAGACAGGGGGCTAATGAAAAACTGTTTTTT